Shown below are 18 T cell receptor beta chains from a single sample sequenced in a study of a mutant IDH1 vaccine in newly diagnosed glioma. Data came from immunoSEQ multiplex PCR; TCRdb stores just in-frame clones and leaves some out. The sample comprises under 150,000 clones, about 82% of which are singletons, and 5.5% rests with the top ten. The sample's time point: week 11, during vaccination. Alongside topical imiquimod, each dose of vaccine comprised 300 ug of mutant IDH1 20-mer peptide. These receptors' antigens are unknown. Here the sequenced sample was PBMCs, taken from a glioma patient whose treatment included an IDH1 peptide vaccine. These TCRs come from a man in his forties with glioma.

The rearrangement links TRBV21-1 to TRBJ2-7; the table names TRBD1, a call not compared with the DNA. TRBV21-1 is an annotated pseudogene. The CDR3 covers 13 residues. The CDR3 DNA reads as TGTGCCAGCTGCCGGACAGGGGGCGAGGAGCCGTACTTC. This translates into CASCRTGGEEPYF.

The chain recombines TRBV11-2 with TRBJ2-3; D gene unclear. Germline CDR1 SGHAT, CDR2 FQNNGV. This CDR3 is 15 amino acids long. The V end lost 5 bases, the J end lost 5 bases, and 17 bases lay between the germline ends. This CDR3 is CASSHVSDPQDTQYF. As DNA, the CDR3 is TGTGCCAGCAGCCACGTGTCGGATCCTCAAGATACGCAGTATTTT.

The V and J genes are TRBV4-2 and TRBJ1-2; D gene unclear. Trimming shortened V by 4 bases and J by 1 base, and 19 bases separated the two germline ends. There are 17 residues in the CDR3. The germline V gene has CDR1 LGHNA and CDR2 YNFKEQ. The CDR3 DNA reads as TGTGCCAGCAGCCTTGGATCCCGGACCGAAATTAACTATGGCTACACCTTC. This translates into CASSLGSRTEINYGYTF.

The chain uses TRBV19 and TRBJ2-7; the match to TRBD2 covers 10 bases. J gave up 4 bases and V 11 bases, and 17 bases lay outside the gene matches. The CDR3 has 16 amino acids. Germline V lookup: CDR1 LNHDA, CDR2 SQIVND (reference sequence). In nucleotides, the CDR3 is TGTGCCCGACCACGGGCTAGCGGGGGTTTAACGTACGAGCAGTACTTC. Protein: CARPRASGGLTYEQYF. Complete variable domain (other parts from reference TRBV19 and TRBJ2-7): DGGITQSPKYLFRKEGQNVTLSCEQNLNHDAMYWYRQDPGQGLRLIYYSQIVNDFQKGDIAEGYSVSREKKESFPLTVTSAQKNPTAFYLCARPRASGGLTYEQYFGPGTRLTVT.

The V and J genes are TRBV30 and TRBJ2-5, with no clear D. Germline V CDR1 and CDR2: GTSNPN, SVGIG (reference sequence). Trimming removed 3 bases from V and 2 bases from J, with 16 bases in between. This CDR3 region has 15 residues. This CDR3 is CAWRLHMDWQETQYF. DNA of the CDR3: TGTGCCTGGAGACTTCACATGGATTGGCAAGAGACCCAGTACTTC.

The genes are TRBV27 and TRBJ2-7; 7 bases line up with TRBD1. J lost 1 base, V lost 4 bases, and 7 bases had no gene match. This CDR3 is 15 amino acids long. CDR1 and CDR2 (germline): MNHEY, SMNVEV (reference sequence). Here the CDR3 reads CASSSRTGSSYEQYF. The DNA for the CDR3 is TGTGCCAGCAGTTCCCGGACAGGTTCGTCCTACGAGCAGTACTTC.

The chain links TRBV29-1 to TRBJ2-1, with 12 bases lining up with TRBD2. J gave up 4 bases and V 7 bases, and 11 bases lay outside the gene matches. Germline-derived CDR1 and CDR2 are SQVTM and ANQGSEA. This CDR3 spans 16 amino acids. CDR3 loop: CSAGSLAGGDYNEQFF. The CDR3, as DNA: TGCAGCGCAGGGTCGCTAGCGGGAGGGGATTACAATGAGCAGTTCTTC.

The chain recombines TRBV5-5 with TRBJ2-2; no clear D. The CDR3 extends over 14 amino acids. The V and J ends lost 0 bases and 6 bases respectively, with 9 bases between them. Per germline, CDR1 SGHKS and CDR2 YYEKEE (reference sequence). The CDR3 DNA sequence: TGTGCCAGCAGCTTGGGAGCCCCCCCCGGGGAGCTGTTTTTT. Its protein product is CASSLGAPPGELFF.

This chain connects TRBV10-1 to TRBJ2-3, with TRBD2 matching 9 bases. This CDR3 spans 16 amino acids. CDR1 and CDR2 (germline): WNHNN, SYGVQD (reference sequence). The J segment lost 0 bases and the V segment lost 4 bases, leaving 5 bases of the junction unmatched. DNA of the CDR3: TGCGCCAGCAGTGTGAGTAGCGGGGGAAGCACAGATACGCAGTATTTT. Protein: CASSVSSGGSTDTQYF.

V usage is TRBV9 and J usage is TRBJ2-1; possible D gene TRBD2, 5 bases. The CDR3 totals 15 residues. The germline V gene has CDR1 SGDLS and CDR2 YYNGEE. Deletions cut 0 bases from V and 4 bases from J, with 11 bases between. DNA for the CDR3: TGTGCCAGCAGCGTAGTTGGAGGTGGATACAATGAGCAGTTCTTC. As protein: CASSVVGGGYNEQFF.

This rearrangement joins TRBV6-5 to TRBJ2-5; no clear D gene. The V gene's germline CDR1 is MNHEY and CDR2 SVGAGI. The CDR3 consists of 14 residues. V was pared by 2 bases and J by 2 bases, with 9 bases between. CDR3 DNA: TGTGCCAGCAGTTACGCCACAGCTCAAGAGACCCAGTACTTC. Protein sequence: CASSYATAQETQYF.

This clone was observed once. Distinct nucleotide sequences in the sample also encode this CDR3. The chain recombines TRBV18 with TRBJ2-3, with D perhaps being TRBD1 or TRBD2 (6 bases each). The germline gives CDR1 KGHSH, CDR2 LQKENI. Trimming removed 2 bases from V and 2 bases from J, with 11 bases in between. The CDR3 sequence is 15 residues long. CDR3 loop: CASSPTGGPTDTQYF. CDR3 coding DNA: TGTGCCAGCTCACCAACTGGGGGGCCCACAGATACGCAGTATTTT.

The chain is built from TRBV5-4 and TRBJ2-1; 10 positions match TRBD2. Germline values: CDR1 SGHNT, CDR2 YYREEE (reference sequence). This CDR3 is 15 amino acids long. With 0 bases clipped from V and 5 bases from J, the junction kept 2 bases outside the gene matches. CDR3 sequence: CASSLVSGGNNEQFF. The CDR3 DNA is TGTGCCAGCAGCTTGGTTAGCGGGGGGAACAATGAGCAGTTCTTC.

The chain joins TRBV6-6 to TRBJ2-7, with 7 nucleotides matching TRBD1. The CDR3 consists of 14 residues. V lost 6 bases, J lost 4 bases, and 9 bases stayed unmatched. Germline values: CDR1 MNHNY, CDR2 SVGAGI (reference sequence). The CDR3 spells CASRQPGQKYEQYF. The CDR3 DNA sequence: TGTGCCAGCAGACAACCGGGACAGAAGTACGAGCAGTACTTC.

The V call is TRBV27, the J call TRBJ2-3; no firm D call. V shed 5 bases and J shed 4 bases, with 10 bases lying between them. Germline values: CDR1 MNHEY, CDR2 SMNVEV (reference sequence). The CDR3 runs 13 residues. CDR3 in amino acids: CASSRQRPDTQYF. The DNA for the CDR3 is TGTGCCAGCAGTCGGCAGCGCCCAGATACGCAGTATTTT.

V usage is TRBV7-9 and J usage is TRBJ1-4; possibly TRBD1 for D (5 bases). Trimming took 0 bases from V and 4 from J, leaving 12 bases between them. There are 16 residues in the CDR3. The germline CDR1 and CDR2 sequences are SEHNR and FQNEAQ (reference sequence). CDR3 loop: CASSLAVGRGNEKLFF. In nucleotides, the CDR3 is TGTGCCAGCAGCTTAGCGGTGGGACGGGGTAATGAAAAACTGTTTTTT.

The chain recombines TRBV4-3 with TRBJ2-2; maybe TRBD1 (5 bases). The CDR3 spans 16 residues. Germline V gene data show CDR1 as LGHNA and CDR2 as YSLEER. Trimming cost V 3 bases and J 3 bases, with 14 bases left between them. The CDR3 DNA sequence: TGCGCCAGCAGCCACCGCGGTGGGGCGCACACCGGGGAGCTGTTTTTT. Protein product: CASSHRGGAHTGELFF.

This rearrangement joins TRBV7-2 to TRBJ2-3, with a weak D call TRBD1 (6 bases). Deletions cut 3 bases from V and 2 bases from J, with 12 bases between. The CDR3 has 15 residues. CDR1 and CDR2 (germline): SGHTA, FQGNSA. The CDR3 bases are TGTGCCAGCAGCTTCCGGGACACCCACACAGATACGCAGTATTTT. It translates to CASSFRDTHTDTQYF. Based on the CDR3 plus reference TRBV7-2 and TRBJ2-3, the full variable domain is GAGVSQSPSNKVTEKGKDVELRCDPISGHTALYWYRQSLGQGLEFLIYFQGNSAPDKSGLPSDRFSAERTGGSVSTLTIQRTQQEDSAVYLCASSFRDTHTDTQYFGPGTRLTVL.